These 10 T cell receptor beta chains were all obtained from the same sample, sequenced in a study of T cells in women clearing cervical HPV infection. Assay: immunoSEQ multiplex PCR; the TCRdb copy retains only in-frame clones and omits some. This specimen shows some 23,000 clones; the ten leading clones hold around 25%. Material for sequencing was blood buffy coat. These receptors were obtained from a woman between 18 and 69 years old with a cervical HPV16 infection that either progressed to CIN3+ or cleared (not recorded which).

The covered CDR3 bases are TGTGCCAGCAGCTCCGCACAGGGTGGGTTAGCGGGAAAGCTTGGGCCCTACGAG. This gives the protein CASSSAQGGLAGKLGPYE. The full CDR3 protein is CASSSAQGGLAGKLGPYEAFF. V is TRBV13 and J is TRBJ1-1, with D possibly TRBD1 on 6 matching bases. The read halts 3 residues ahead of the CDR3 end, with the missing end drawn from the germline J gene. This CDR3 comprises 21 residues. Germline V gene sequence: CDR1 PRHDT, CDR2 FYEKMQ (reference sequence).

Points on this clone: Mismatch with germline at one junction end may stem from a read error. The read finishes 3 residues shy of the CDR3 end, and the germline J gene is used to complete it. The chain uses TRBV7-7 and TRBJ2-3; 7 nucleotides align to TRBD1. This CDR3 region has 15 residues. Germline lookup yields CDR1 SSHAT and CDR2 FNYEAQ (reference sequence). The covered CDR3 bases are TGTGCTAGCAGCCGTTTAGAGGGGGCGGCAGATACG. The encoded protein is CASSRLEGAADT. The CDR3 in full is CASSRLEGAADTQYF.

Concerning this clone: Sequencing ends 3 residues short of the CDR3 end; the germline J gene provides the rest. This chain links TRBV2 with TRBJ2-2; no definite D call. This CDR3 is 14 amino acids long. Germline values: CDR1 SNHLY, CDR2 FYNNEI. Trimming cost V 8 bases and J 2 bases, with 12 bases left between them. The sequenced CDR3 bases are TGTGCCAGCGAACAGAGCAAAAACACCGGGGAG. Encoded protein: CASEQSKNTGE. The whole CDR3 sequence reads CASEQSKNTGELFF.

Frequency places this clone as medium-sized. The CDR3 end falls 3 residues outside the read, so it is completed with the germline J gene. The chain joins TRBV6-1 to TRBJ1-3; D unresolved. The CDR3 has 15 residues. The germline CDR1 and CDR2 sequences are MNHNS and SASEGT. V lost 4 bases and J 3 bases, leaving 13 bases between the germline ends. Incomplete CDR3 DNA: TGTGCCAGCAGTGCTTTGGTGGGCTATGGAAACACC. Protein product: CASSALVGYGNT. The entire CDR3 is CASSALVGYGNTIYF.

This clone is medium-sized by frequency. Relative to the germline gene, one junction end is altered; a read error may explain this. The part of the CDR3 DNA that was read is TGCACCAGCAGCCGCGGGGGAACGGGCAATCAGCCC. Translation gives CTSSRGGTGNQP. The full CDR3 protein reads CTSSRGGTGNQPQHF. The chain employs TRBV4-1 and TRBJ1-5; D perhaps matches TRBD1 (5 bases). The CDR3 goes on 3 residues after the read ends, and that part is filled in from the germline J gene. The CDR3 contains 15 residues. Per the germline V gene, CDR1 is MGHRA and CDR2 is YSYEKL.

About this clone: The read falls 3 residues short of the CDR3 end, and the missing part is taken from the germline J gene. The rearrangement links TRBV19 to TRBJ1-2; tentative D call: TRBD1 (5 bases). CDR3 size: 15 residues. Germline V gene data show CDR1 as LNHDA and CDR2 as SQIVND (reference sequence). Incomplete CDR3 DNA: TGTGCCAGTAATCTAGGACATTCCACTCCGGGAGGC. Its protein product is CASNLGHSTPGG. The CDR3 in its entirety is CASNLGHSTPGGYTF. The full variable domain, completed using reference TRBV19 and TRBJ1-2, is DGGITQSPKYLFRKEGQNVTLSCEQNLNHDAMYWYRQDPGQGLRLIYYSQIVNDFQKGDIAEGYSVSREKKESFPLTVTSAQKNPTAFYLCASNLGHSTPGGYTFGSGTRLTVV.

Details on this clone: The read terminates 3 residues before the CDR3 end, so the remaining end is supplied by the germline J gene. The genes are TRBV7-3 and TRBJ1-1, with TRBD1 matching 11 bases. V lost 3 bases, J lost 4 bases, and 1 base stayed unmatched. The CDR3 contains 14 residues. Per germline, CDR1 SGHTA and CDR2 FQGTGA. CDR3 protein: CASSFGTGGTEAFF. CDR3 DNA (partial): TGTGCCAGCAGCTTCGGGACAGGGGGCACTGAA.

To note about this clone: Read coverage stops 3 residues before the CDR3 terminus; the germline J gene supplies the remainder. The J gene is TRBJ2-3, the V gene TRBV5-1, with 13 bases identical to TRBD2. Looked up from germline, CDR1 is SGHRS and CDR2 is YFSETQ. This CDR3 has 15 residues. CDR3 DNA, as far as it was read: TGCGCCAGCAGTGGACTAGCGGGGGAGCCAGTCGCG. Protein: CASSGLAGEPVA. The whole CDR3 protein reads CASSGLAGEPVAQYF.

Incomplete CDR3 DNA: TGTGCCAGCTCCCAAGACTACTCCGATGGGAATGAC. Its protein product is CASSQDYSDGND. The full CDR3 protein reads CASSQDYSDGNDYTF. The chain has TRBV18 and TRBJ1-2, with unresolved D. The read falls 3 residues short of the CDR3 end, and the missing part is taken from the germline J gene. Germline CDR1 reads KGHSH; CDR2 reads LQKENI. The CDR3 is 15 amino acids.

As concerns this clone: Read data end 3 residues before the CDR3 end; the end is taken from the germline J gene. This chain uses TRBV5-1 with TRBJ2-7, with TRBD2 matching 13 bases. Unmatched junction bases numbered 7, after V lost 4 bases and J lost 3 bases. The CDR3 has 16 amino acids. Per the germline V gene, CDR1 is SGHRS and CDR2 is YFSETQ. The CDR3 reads CASSGGGTSGNYEQYF. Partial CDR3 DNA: TGCGCCAGCAGCGGAGGAGGGACTAGCGGGAACTACGAG.